The subject of this entry is one T cell receptor (beta chain). The antigen remains undetermined. Naive CD8 cells lacked CD45RO, underwent positive selection for CCR7 and left out terminally differentiated effector memory CD45RA+ cells. The data were obtained in a study of shared clonotypes between healthy human individuals. Study details: The donor pool was made up of a couple of women and a few men aged 18 to 49. Study observations and caveats: Sorted-subset sequencing was shown by rarefaction to be incomplete despite large depth. Shared clonotypes: 4.5% to 5% naive CD4, 3.5% to 4% naive CD8, under 2.5% memory CD4, 0.4% to 0.5% memory CD8.

V dropped 6 bases and J dropped 2 bases, with 10 bases sitting between them. Germline V lookup: CDR1 MNHEY, CDR2 SMNVEV (reference sequence). CDR3 length: 13 residues. Clones were sequenced by immunoSEQ multiplex PCR, and TCRdb holds only the in-frame ones, with some missing. This sample has around 560,000 clones; roughly 96% occur once, and the top ten carry approximately 0.12%. Material: naive CD8+ T cells sorted from blood. The chain combines TRBV27 with TRBJ1-2; D gene unclear. The receptor was derived from a young woman in good health. The CDR3 DNA follows: TGTGCCAGCAGCCCCACGGGGAACTATGGCTACACCTTC. Encoded protein: CASSPTGNYGYTF.